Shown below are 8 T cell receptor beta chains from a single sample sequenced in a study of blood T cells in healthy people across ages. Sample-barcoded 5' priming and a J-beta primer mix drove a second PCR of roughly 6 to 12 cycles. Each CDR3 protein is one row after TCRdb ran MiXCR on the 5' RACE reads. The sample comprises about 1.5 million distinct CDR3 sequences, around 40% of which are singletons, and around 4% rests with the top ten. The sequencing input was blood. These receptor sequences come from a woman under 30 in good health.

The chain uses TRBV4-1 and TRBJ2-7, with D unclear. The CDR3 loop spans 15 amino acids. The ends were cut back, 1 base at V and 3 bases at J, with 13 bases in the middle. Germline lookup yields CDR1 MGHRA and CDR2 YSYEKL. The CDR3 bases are TGCGCCAGCAGCCAAGTTCCGGACGACCGCTACGAGCAGTACTTC. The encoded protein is CASSQVPDDRYEQYF.

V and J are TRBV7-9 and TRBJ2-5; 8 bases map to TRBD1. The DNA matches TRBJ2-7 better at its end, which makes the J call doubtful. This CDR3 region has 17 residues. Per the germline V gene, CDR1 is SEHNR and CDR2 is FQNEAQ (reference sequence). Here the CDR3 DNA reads TGTGCCAGCAGCTTAAGAGGTTGGGACAGGTTACCATACGAGCAGTACTTC. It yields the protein CASSLRGWDRLPYEQYF.

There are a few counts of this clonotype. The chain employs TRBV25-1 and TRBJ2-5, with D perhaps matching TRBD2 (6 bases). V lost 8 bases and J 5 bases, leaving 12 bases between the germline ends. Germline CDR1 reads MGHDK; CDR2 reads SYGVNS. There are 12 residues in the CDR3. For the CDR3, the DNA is TGTGCCAGCCCACCTGGAGGGGAGACCCAGTACTTC. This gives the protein CASPPGGETQYF. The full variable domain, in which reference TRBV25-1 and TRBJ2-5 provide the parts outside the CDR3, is EADIYQTPRYLVIGTGKKITLECSQTMGHDKMYWYQQDPGMELHLIHYSYGVNSTEKGDLSSESTVSRIRTEHFPLTLESARPSHTSQYLCASPPGGETQYFGPGTRLLVL.

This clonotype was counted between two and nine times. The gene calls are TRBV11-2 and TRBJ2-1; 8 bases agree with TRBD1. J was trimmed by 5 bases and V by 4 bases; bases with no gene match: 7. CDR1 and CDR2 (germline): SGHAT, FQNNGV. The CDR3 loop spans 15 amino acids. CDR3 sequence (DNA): TGTGCCAGCAGCTCCCACAGGGGGACCCACAATGAGCAGTTCTTC. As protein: CASSSHRGTHNEQFF. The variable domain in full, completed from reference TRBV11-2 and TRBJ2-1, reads EAGVAQSPRYKIIEKRQSVAFWCNPISGHATLYWYQQILGQGPKLLIQFQNNGVVDDSQLPKDRFSAERLKGVDSTLKIQPAKLEDSAVYLCASSSHRGTHNEQFFGPGTRLTVL.

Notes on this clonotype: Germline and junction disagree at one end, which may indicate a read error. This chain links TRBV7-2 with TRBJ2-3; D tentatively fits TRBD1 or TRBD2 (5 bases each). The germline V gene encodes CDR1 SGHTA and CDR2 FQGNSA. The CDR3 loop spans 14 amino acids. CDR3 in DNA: TGTGCCAGCAAACAGGCCCTGACTACAGAGACGCAGTATTTT. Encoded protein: CASKQALTTETQYF.

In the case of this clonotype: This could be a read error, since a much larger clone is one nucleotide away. This CDR3 is CASSVGPGAYGYTF. The CDR3 DNA reads as TGTGCCAGCAGTGTGGGGCCAGGTGCTTATGGCTACACCTTC. The chain combines TRBV27 with TRBJ1-2, with D possibly being TRBD1 (5 bases). This CDR3 region has 14 residues. Trimming cost V 5 bases and J 5 bases, with 15 bases left between them. Looked up from germline, CDR1 is MNHEY and CDR2 is SMNVEV (reference sequence).

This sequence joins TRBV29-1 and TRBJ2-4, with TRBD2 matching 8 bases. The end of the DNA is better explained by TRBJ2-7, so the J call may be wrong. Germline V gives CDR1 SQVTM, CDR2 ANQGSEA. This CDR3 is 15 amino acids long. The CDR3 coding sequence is TGCAGCGTTGAAGATCAAGGCGGGGGGACCGACGAGCAGTACTTC. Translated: CSVEDQGGGTDEQYF.

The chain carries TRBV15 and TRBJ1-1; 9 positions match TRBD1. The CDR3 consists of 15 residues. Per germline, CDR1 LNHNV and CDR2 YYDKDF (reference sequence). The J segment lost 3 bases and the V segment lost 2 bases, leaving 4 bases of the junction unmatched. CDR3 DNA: TGTGCCACCAGCAGATCGGGACAGGGATACACTGAAGCTTTCTTT. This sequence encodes CATSRSGQGYTEAFF.